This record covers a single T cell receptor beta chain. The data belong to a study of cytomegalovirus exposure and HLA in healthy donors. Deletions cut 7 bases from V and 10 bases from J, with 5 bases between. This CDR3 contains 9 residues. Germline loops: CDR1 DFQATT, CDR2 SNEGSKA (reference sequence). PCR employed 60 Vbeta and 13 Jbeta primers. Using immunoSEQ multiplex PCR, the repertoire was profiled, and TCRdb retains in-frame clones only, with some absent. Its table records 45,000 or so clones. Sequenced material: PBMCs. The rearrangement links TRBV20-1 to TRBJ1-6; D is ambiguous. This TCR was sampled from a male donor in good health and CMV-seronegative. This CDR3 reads CSGGSPLHF. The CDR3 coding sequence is TGCAGTGGAGGCTCACCCCTCCACTTT.